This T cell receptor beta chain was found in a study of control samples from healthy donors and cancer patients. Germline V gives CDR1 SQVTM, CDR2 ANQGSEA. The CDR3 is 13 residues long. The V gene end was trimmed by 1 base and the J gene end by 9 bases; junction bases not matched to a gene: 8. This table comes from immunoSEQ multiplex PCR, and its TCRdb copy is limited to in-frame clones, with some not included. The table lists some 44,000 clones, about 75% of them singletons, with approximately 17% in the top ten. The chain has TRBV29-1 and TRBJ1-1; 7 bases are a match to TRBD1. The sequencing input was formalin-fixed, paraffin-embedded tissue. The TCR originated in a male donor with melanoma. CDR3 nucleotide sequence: TGCAGCGTTGAAGGACAGGGCGACTCTCAAGCTTTCTTT. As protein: CSVEGQGDSQAFF.